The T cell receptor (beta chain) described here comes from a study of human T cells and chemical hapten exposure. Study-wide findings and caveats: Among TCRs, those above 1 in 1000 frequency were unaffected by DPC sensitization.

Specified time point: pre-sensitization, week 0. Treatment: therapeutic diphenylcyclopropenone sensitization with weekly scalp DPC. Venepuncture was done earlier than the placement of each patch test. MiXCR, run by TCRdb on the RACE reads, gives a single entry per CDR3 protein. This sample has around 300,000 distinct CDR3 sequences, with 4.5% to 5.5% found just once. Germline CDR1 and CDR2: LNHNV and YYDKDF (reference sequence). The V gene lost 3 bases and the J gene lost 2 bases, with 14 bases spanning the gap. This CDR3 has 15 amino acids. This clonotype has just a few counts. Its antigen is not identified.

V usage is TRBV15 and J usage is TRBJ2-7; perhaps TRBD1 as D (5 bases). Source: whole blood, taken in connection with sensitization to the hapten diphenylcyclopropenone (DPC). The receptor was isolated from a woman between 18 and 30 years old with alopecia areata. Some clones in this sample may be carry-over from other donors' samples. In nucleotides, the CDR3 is TGTGCCACCAGCAGTGAAAGGACAAGTACCTACGAGCAGTACTTC. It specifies CATSSERTSTYEQYF.